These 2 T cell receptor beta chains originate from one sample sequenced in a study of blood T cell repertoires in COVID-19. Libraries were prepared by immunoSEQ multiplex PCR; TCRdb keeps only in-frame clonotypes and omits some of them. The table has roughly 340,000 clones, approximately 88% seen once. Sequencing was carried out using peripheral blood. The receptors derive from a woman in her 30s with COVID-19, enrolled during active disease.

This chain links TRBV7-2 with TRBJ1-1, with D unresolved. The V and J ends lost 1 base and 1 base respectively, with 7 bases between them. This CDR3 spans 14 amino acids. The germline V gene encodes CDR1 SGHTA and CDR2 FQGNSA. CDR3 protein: CASSLGAQNTEAFF. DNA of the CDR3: TGTGCCAGCAGCTTAGGGGCCCAGAACACTGAAGCTTTCTTT.

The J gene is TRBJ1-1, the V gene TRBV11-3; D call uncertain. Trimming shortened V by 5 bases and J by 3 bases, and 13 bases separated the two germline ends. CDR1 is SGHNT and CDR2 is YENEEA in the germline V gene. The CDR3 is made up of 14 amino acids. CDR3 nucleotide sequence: TGTGCCAGCAGCATTAGCGGGATATACACTGAAGCTTTCTTT. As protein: CASSISGIYTEAFF. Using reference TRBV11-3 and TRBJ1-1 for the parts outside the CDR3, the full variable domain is EAGVVQSPRYKIIEKKQPVAFWCNPISGHNTLYWYLQNLGQGPELLIRYENEEAVDDSQLPKDRFSAERLKGVDSTLKIQPAELGDSAVYLCASSISGIYTEAFFGQGTRLTVV.